Following are 2 T cell receptor beta chains from one sample sequenced in a study of blood T cell repertoires in COVID-19. TCRdb keeps only in-frame clones here, not all; method: immunoSEQ multiplex PCR. The sample lists 95,000 to 150,000 clones, around 86% seen once, with approximately 4.3% in the top ten. Input material: peripheral blood. These receptors were collected from a man aged 40-49 years with acute or convalescent COVID-19.

This clone was counted a single time. V is TRBV3-1 (or the pseudogene TRBV3-2) and J is TRBJ1-1; D is perhaps TRBD1 (5 bases). CDR1 is LGHDT and CDR2 is YNNKEL in the germline V gene (reference sequence). V gave up 5 bases and J gave up 1 base, with 8 bases separating them. This CDR3 comprises 13 residues. For the CDR3, the DNA is TGTGCCAGCAGCTTAACAGGGAACACTGAAGCTTTCTTT. It codes for CASSLTGNTEAFF.

The V and J genes are TRBV11-2 and TRBJ2-2; D not resolved. Looked up from germline, CDR1 is SGHAT and CDR2 is FQNNGV. There are 14 residues in the CDR3. The V end was cut by 0 bases, the J end by 3 bases, with 5 bases between. CDR3 amino acids: CASSLESDTGELFF. DNA of the CDR3: TGTGCCAGCAGCTTAGAATCGGACACCGGGGAGCTGTTTTTT.